A single sample is the source of the 10 T cell receptor beta chains below, sequenced in a study of blood T cell repertoires in COVID-19. TCRdb keeps only in-frame clones here, not all; method: immunoSEQ multiplex PCR. The repertoire includes about 380,000 clones, approximately 87% of them detected once, and 1% to 1.5% sits in the top ten. Sample: PBMCs or T cells enriched from blood (not recorded which). Receptors were obtained from a man aged 25-40 years who had recovered from COVID-19.

This clone was detected a few times. The genes are TRBV18 and TRBJ1-2; the D gene is possibly TRBD1 (6 bases). CDR3 length: 13 residues. V was shortened by 3 bases and J by 4 bases, with 9 bases between the two germline ends. Germline values: CDR1 KGHSH, CDR2 LQKENI. CDR3 sequence: CASSPGQPYGYTF. The CDR3 bases are TGTGCCAGCTCACCTGGACAGCCCTATGGCTACACCTTC.

The rearrangement joins TRBV7-2 to TRBJ2-3; 11 nucleotides agree with TRBD2. Germline CDR1 and CDR2: SGHTA and FQGNSA. The CDR3 extends over 17 amino acids. V lost 1 base, J lost 7 bases, and 10 bases stayed unmatched. Written as DNA, the CDR3 is TGTGCCAGCAGCTTAGAACTAGCGGGGGTCCCCGGATATACGCAGTATTTT. Translated: CASSLELAGVPGYTQYF.

The J gene is TRBJ1-2, the V gene TRBV20-1; TRBD1 matches 11 bases. Germline V gives CDR1 DFQATT, CDR2 SNEGSKA (reference sequence). This CDR3 comprises 11 residues. The V and J ends lost 6 bases and 8 bases, in that order; junction bases with no gene match: 2. The CDR3 DNA reads TGCAGTGCAGGGACAGGGGGAGGCTACACCTTC. Amino acids: CSAGTGGGYTF.

The chain is built from TRBV19 and TRBJ2-1; D call uncertain. Trimming cost V 0 bases and J 4 bases, with 7 bases left between them. Germline V gives CDR1 LNHDA, CDR2 SQIVND (reference sequence). The CDR3 has 14 amino acids. The CDR3 loop reads CASSIEVRYNEQFF. CDR3 sequence (DNA): TGTGCCAGTAGTATAGAGGTGCGGTACAATGAGCAGTTCTTC.

This clone was seen once. The V and J genes are TRBV2 and TRBJ1-5; TRBD1 is a possible D gene (6 bases). Germline V CDR1 and CDR2: SNHLY, FYNNEI. With 4 bases removed from V and 7 bases from J, the gap between germline ends came to 14 bases. This CDR3 contains 14 residues. The CDR3 DNA follows: TGTGCCAGCAGTGGAACAGGGACCCCCCAGCCCCAGCATTTT. It translates to CASSGTGTPQPQHF. The variable domain in full, completed from reference TRBV2 and TRBJ1-5, reads EPEVTQTPSHQVTQMGQEVILRCVPISNHLYFYWYRQILGQKVEFLVSFYNNEISEKSEIFDDQFSVERPDGSNFTLKIRSTKLEDSAMYFCASSGTGTPQPQHFGDGTRLSIL.

V is TRBV28 and J is TRBJ1-5, with 7 positions matching TRBD1. In germline, CDR1 is MDHEN, CDR2 SYDVKM. The CDR3 covers 17 residues. Trimming took 3 bases from V and 1 from J; bases not matched to a gene: 9. The CDR3 sequence is CASSLRDGQASNQPQHF. The CDR3 nucleotides are TGTGCCAGCAGTTTGCGCGACGGACAGGCAAGCAATCAGCCCCAGCATTTT.

V gene TRBV12-2 combines with J gene TRBJ1-2; the DNA was not compared with TRBD1, the D call given in the table. TRBV12-2 is a known pseudogene. This CDR3 has 13 residues. In nucleotides, the CDR3 is TGTGCAAGTCGCTCTGGGGGCAACTATGGCTACACCTTC. It codes for CASRSGGNYGYTF.

This clone was seen a few times. V and J are TRBV5-1 and TRBJ2-5, with D maybe TRBD2 (5 bases). Germline V gene data show CDR1 as SGHRS and CDR2 as YFSETQ. V was clipped by 1 base and J by 5 bases, with 12 bases between them. The CDR3 consists of 14 residues. CDR3 sequence: CASSLSVGEETQYF. As DNA, the CDR3 is TGCGCCAGCAGCTTGTCTGTGGGAGAGGAGACCCAGTACTTC.

CDR3 nucleotides: TGCGCCAGCAGCTTGAGGACAGGGGACTACGAGCAGTACTTC. Its translation: CASSLRTGDYEQYF. This sequence joins TRBV5-1 and TRBJ2-7, with TRBD1 matching over 9 bases. The V gene's germline CDR1 is SGHRS and CDR2 YFSETQ. The CDR3 is 14 residues long. The J segment lost 3 bases and the V segment lost 1 base, leaving 2 bases of the junction unmatched.

The chain joins TRBV7-2 to TRBJ2-6; TRBD1 matches 8 bases. CDR1 is SGHTA and CDR2 is FQGNSA in the germline V gene. J gave up 2 bases and V 5 bases, and 2 bases lay outside the gene matches. The CDR3 contains 15 residues. Here the CDR3 reads CASSIQGAGANVLTF. The CDR3 nucleotides are TGTGCCAGCAGCATACAGGGGGCTGGGGCCAACGTCCTGACTTTC.